Shown below are 5 T cell receptor beta chains from a single sample sequenced in a study of control samples from healthy donors and cancer patients (dated by TCRdb to 2020 to 2021). Preparation of the library involved the immunoSEQ multiplex PCR assay. Held by TCRdb, this immuneACCESS table contains in-frame sequences only and omits some clones. Under half of the omission traces to an unresolved V gene where checked; the cause of the rest is unknown. Across this sample there are about 220,000 clones, with about 94% seen only once. The top ten clonotypes cover approximately 1.5% of the sample. The material sequenced was blood. Receptors were obtained from a man over 45 in good health.

The rearrangement links TRBV19 to TRBJ1-2; 7 positions agree with TRBD1. The CDR3 spans 15 residues. V dropped 5 bases and J dropped 0; count of bases not matched to a gene: 6. Per germline, CDR1 LNHDA and CDR2 SQIVND (reference sequence). This CDR3 is CASSGTATPNYGYTF. The CDR3 nucleotides are TGTGCCAGTAGTGGGACAGCAACTCCTAACTATGGCTACACCTTC. The variable domain in full, with the rest retrieved from reference TRBV19 and TRBJ1-2, is DGGITQSPKYLFRKEGQNVTLSCEQNLNHDAMYWYRQDPGQGLRLIYYSQIVNDFQKGDIAEGYSVSREKKESFPLTVTSAQKNPTAFYLCASSGTATPNYGYTFGSGTRLTVV.

The chain links TRBV18 to TRBJ2-1; 7 bases agree with TRBD2. CDR3 length: 17 amino acids. V lost 3 bases and J lost 3; bases outside the gene matches: 11. Per the germline V gene, CDR1 is KGHSH and CDR2 is LQKENI. The CDR3 reads CASSPTPGRGGYNEQFF. The DNA of the CDR3 is TGTGCCAGCTCACCTACCCCTGGGAGGGGCGGCTACAATGAGCAGTTCTTC.

This clone was observed a single time. This sequence joins TRBV5-1 and TRBJ1-2; a possible D gene is TRBD1 (5 bases). The V gene's germline CDR1 is SGHRS and CDR2 YFSETQ. V lost 2 bases, J lost 7 bases, and 15 bases lay in between. The CDR3 runs 14 residues. CDR3 sequence (DNA): TGCGCCAGCAGCTTCGGGCAGGGCTTCTCTGGCTACACCTTC. It is translated as CASSFGQGFSGYTF.

This clone was observed once. The sample has other DNA sequences that encode this CDR3 too. V and J are TRBV3-1 (or the pseudogene TRBV3-2) and TRBJ1-1, with D possibly matching TRBD1 (5 bases). Trimming left V 0 bases short and J 5 bases short, with 7 bases between. This CDR3 comprises 13 residues. From germline, CDR1 is LGHDT and CDR2 YNNKEL (reference sequence). As DNA, the CDR3 is TGTGCCAGCAGCCAAGAGGGGCGGACTGAAGCTTTCTTT. This codes for CASSQEGRTEAFF.

The gene calls are TRBV6-6 and TRBJ2-6, with D possibly TRBD2 on 6 matching bases. Germline loops: CDR1 MNHNY, CDR2 SVGAGI (reference sequence). This CDR3 has 15 amino acids. V lost 6 bases, J lost 0 bases, and 9 bases lay in between. DNA of the CDR3: TGTGCCAGCAGGAGGGACTTCTCTGGGGCCAACGTCCTGACTTTC. As protein: CASRRDFSGANVLTF.